These 16 T cell receptor beta chains came from one sample sequenced in a study of Ad26.COV2.S vaccination and SARS-CoV-2 variants. The treatment here: some 20 received Ad26.COV2.S at low or high dose, single or two shots; 5 received placebo; per-sample allocation not given. Day 63 after the first vaccine or placebo injection was the time point for sampling. Repertoires were generated with immunoSEQ multiplex PCR, while TCRdb's copy carries only in-frame clones and drops some. This table has 440,000 or so clones, about 90% appearing once. The source material was peripheral blood, sampled in a trial of Ad26.COV2.S vaccine versus placebo. The receptor set was obtained from a person between 18 and 65 years old who received the Ad26.COV2.S COVID-19 vaccine or a placebo.

The chain employs TRBV5-1 and TRBJ2-7; D is perhaps TRBD2 (5 bases). Trimming took off 2 bases at V and 5 bases at J, with 17 bases between the two ends. There are 15 residues in the CDR3. CDR1 is SGHRS and CDR2 is YFSETQ in the germline V gene. The CDR3 reads CASSLADPEVDEQYF. The CDR3 coding sequence is TGCGCCAGCAGCTTAGCGGACCCCGAGGTCGACGAGCAGTACTTC.

J is TRBJ1-6 and V is TRBV3-1 (or the pseudogene TRBV3-2); D is unclear. Germline CDR1 reads LGHDT; CDR2 reads YNNKEL (reference sequence). Trimming shortened V by 1 base and J by 7 bases, and 14 bases separated the two germline ends. The CDR3 runs 16 residues. Written as DNA, the CDR3 is TGTGCCAGCAGCCAAGTTTCTTCGAGGCGGAATTCACCCCTCCACTTT. This encodes CASSQVSSRRNSPLHF.

This chain joins TRBV2 and TRBJ2-3, with D hard to call. The CDR3 sequence is 14 residues long. The V end lost 7 bases, the J end lost 1 base, and 12 bases lay between the germline ends. Germline CDR1 is SNHLY and CDR2 is FYNNEI. Written as DNA, the CDR3 is TGTGCCAGCAAGGGTAGAGGACGCACAGATACGCAGTATTTT. Translating gives CASKGRGRTDTQYF.

The genes are TRBV11-2 and TRBJ2-7; 10 nucleotides line up with TRBD1. After removal of 5 bases from V and 7 bases from J, the junction contained 11 bases not matched to a gene. The germline V gene has CDR1 SGHAT and CDR2 FQNNGV. The CDR3 consists of 15 residues. CDR3 in DNA: TGTGCCAGCAGCACAATCCGGGACAGGGGAAGAGAGCAGTACTTC. Protein sequence: CASSTIRDRGREQYF.

V and J are TRBV7-2 and TRBJ2-1; 7 bases fit TRBD2. Germline CDR1 SGHTA, CDR2 FQGNSA. CDR3 size: 14 residues. Trimming took 0 bases from V and 7 from J; bases not matched to a gene: 3. The DNA for the CDR3 is TGTGCCAGCAGCTTAGCTGGTAGCGGGAATGAGCAGTTCTTC. Residues: CASSLAGSGNEQFF.

J is TRBJ2-1 and V is TRBV19, with TRBD2 matching over 9 bases. V lost 4 bases to trimming and J lost 2 bases; unmatched junction nucleotides: 18. The CDR3 is 20 amino acids. Germline loops: CDR1 LNHDA, CDR2 SQIVND (reference sequence). CDR3 amino acids: CASSSRTSGSKRAPYNEQFF. The CDR3 bases are TGTGCCAGTAGTAGCAGAACTAGCGGGTCCAAGAGGGCCCCCTACAATGAGCAGTTCTTC. The variable domain in full, completed from reference TRBV19 and TRBJ2-1, reads DGGITQSPKYLFRKEGQNVTLSCEQNLNHDAMYWYRQDPGQGLRLIYYSQIVNDFQKGDIAEGYSVSREKKESFPLTVTSAQKNPTAFYLCASSSRTSGSKRAPYNEQFFGPGTRLTVL.

CDR3 amino acids: CASSLVGRGSNQPQHF. CDR3 DNA: TGTGCCAGCAGCTTAGTCGGTCGAGGTAGCAATCAGCCCCAGCATTTT. The chain recombines TRBV7-8 with TRBJ1-5; no reliable D call. Germline CDR1 is SGHVS and CDR2 is FQNEAQ. The CDR3 contains 16 residues. Deletions cut 1 base from V and 0 bases from J, with 10 bases between.

This clone was counted only a few times. V usage is TRBV28 and J usage is TRBJ2-3; D gene ambiguous. CDR3 length: 19 residues. Germline CDR1 is MDHEN and CDR2 is SYDVKM. V was pared by 4 bases and J by 2 bases, with 25 bases between. CDR3 sequence: CASSYPLSGGAATTDTQYF. CDR3 sequence (DNA): TGTGCCAGCAGTTACCCCCTGTCGGGTGGAGCTGCAACCACAGATACGCAGTATTTT.

This chain connects TRBV7-2 to TRBJ2-1, with TRBD1 identical over 7 bases. From germline, CDR1 is SGHTA and CDR2 FQGNSA. The CDR3 runs 17 residues. V was pared by 5 bases and J by 0 bases, with 10 bases of the junction left unmatched. The CDR3 DNA sequence: TGTGCCAGCAGCGCCCAAGGGGACAGATACTCCTACAATGAGCAGTTCTTC. Translating gives CASSAQGDRYSYNEQFF.

The V and J genes are TRBV27 and TRBJ2-7, with D maybe TRBD1 (6 bases). This CDR3 has 14 residues. V lost 6 bases and J 3 bases, leaving 15 bases between the germline ends. Germline lookup yields CDR1 MNHEY and CDR2 SMNVEV (reference sequence). CDR3 in DNA: TGTGCCAGCAGGGCCCGAGGGACACGCTACGAGCAGTACTTC. Protein: CASRARGTRYEQYF.

The gene calls are TRBV28 and TRBJ2-1; 8 bases align to TRBD2. Germline assignment: CDR1 MDHEN and CDR2 SYDVKM. With V trimmed by 4 bases and J by 0 bases, 2 bases remained unmatched. The CDR3 consists of 15 residues. The CDR3: CASSWTSSSYNEQFF. The CDR3 bases are TGTGCCAGCAGTTGGACTAGCAGCTCCTACAATGAGCAGTTCTTC.

J is TRBJ2-1 and V is TRBV7-2, with 10 bases matching TRBD2. Per germline, CDR1 SGHTA and CDR2 FQGNSA. The V and J ends lost 4 bases and 4 bases, in that order; junction bases with no gene match: 7. CDR3 size: 16 residues. In nucleotides, the CDR3 is TGTGCCAGCAGCTCGTCAGCGGGAGGGACATACAATGAGCAGTTCTTC. It is translated as CASSSSAGGTYNEQFF.

This chain connects TRBV7-2 to TRBJ2-5; 7 bases are a match to TRBD2. This CDR3 contains 13 residues. Germline V lookup: CDR1 SGHTA, CDR2 FQGNSA. V was pared by 5 bases and J by 7 bases, with 7 bases of the junction left unmatched. The CDR3 protein is CASSRTSRATQYF. DNA of the CDR3: TGTGCCAGCAGCCGGACTAGTCGGGCGACCCAGTACTTC.

This chain connects TRBV23-1 to TRBJ2-5, with D possibly being TRBD1 (6 bases). TRBV23-1 is an ORF; its function is uncertain. Trimming took 6 bases from V and 1 from J, leaving 21 bases between them. This CDR3 is 17 amino acids long. The CDR3 loop reads CASSRTQPGAPQETQYF. The DNA of the CDR3 is TGCGCCAGCAGCCGCACCCAACCAGGGGCGCCCCAAGAGACCCAGTACTTC.

This chain joins TRBV11-2 and TRBJ2-7, with 9 bases lining up with TRBD1. V lost 4 bases and J lost 2; bases outside the gene matches: 6. The CDR3 loop spans 15 amino acids. The V gene's germline CDR1 is SGHAT and CDR2 FQNNGV. The CDR3 reads CASSWTGDFTYEQYF. CDR3 bases: TGTGCCAGCAGCTGGACAGGGGACTTTACCTACGAGCAGTACTTC. Full variable domain (remainder filled in from reference TRBV11-2 and TRBJ2-7): EAGVAQSPRYKIIEKRQSVAFWCNPISGHATLYWYQQILGQGPKLLIQFQNNGVVDDSQLPKDRFSAERLKGVDSTLKIQPAKLEDSAVYLCASSWTGDFTYEQYFGPGTRLTVT.

The chain is built from TRBV12-5 and TRBJ2-2; no firm D call. This CDR3 has 14 residues. The germline CDR1 and CDR2 sequences are LGHNT and FRNRAP. The ends were cut back, 0 bases at V and 2 bases at J, with 4 bases in the middle. CDR3 coding DNA: TGTGCTAGTGGTTTGGTCCCCAACACCGGGGAGCTGTTTTTT. It yields the protein CASGLVPNTGELFF.